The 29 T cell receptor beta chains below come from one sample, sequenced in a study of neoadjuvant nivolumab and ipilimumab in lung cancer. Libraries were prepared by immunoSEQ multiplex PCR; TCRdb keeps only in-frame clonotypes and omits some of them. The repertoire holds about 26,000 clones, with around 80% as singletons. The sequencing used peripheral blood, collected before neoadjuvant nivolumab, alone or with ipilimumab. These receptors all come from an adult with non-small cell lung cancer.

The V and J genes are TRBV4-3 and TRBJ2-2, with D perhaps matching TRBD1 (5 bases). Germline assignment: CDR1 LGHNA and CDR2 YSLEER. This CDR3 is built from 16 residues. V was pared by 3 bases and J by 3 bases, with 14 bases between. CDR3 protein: CASSQGPPSHTGELFF. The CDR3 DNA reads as TGCGCCAGCAGCCAGGGGCCACCATCCCACACCGGGGAGCTGTTTTTT.

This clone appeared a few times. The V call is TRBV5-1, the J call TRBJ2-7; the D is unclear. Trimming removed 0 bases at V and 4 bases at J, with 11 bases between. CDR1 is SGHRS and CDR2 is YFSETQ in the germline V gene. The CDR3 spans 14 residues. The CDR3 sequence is CASSLVGLQYEQYF. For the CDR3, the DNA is TGCGCCAGCAGCTTGGTAGGGCTTCAGTACGAGCAGTACTTC.

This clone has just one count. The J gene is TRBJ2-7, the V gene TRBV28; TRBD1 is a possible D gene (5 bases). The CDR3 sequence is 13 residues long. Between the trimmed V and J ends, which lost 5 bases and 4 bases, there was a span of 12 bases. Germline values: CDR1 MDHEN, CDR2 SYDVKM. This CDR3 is CASSPRSGYEQYF. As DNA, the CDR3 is TGTGCCAGCAGTCCCCGATCAGGGTACGAGCAGTACTTC.

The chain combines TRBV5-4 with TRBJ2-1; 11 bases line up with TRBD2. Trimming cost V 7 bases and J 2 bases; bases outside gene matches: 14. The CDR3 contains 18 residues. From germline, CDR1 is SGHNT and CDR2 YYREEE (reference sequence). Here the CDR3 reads CASSPPGLAGGPYNEQFF. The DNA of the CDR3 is TGTGCCAGCTCCCCCCCGGGGTTAGCGGGGGGGCCCTACAATGAGCAGTTCTTC.

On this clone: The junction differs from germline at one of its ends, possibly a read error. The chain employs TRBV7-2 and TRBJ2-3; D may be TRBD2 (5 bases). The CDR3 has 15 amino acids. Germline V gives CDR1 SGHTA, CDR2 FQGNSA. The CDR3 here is CASSPPGNPDSSTAF. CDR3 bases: TGTGCCAGCAGCCCCCCTGGAAATCCTGACTCTAGCACGGCTTTT.

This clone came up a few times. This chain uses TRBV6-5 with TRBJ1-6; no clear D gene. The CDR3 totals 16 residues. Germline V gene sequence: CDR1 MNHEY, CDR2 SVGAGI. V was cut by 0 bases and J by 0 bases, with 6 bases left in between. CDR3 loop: CASSYSWSSYNSPLHF. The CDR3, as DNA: TGTGCCAGCAGTTACTCTTGGAGCTCCTATAATTCACCCCTCCACTTT.

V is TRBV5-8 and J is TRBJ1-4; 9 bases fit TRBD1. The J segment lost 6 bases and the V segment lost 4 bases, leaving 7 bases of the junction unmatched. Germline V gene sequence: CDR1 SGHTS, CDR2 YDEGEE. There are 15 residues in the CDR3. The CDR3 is CASSPGQGWYEKLFF. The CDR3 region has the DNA TGTGCCAGCAGCCCTGGACAGGGGTGGTATGAAAAACTGTTTTTT.

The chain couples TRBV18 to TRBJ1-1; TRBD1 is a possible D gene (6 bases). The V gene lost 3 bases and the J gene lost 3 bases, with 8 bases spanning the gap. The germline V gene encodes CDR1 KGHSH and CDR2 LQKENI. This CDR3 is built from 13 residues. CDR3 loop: CASSPTGYTEAFF. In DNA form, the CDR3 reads TGTGCCAGCTCACCGACAGGTTACACTGAAGCTTTCTTT.

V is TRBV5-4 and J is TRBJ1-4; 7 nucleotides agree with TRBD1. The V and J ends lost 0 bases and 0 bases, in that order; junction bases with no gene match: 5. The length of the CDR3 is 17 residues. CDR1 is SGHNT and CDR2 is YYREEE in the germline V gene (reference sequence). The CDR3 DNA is TGTGCCAGCAGCTTGGGACAGGGAGGAGCAACTAATGAAAAACTGTTTTTT. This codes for CASSLGQGGATNEKLFF.

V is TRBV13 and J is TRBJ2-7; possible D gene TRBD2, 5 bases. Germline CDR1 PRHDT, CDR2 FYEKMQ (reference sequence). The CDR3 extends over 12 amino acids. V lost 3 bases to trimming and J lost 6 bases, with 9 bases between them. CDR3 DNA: TGTGCCAGCAGCTTGAGAGGGTTCGAGCAGTACTTC. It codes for CASSLRGFEQYF.

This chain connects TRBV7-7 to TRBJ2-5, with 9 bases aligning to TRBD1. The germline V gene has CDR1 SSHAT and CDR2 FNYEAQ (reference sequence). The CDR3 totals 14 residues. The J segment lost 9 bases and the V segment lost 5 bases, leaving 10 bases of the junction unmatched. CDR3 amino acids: CASSVGQGVGPQYF. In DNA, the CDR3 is TGTGCCAGCAGCGTGGGACAGGGAGTAGGGCCCCAGTACTTC.

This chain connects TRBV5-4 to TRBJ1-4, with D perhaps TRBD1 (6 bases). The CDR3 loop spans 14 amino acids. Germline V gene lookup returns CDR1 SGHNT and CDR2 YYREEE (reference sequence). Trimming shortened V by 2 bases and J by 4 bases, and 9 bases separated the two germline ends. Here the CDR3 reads CASSFQGFNEKLFF. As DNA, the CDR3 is TGTGCCAGCAGCTTTCAGGGGTTTAATGAAAAACTGTTTTTT.

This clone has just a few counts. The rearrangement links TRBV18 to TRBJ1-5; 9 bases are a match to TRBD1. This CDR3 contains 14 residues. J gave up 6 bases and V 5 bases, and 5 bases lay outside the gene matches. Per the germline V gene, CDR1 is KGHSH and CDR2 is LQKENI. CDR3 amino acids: CASSTGTGTQPQHF. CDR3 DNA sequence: TGTGCCAGCTCAACCGGGACAGGGACTCAGCCCCAGCATTTT.

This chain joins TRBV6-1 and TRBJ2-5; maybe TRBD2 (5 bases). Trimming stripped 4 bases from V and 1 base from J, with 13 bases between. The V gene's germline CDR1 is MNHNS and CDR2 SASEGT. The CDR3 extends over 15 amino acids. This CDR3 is CASSATSGTQETQYF. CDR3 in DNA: TGTGCCAGCAGTGCTACTTCGGGAACCCAAGAGACCCAGTACTTC.

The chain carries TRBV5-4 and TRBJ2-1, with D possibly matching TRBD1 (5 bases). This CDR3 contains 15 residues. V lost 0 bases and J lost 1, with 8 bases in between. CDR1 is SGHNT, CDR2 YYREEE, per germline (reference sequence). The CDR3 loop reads CASSLGQGSYNEQFF. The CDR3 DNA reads TGTGCCAGCAGCTTGGGGCAGGGTTCCTACAATGAGCAGTTCTTC.

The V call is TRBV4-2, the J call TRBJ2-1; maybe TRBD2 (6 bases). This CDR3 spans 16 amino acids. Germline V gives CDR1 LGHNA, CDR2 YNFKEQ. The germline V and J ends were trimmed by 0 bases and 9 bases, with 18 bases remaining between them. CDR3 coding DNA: TGTGCCAGCAGCCAAGATGGCGGGACCCAGTACGGTGAGCAGTTCTTC. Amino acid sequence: CASSQDGGTQYGEQFF.

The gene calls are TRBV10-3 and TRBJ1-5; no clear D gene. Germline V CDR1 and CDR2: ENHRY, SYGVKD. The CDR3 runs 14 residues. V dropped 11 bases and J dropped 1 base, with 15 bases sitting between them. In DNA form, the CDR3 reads TGTGCCGCCAGCCCGGAGCGGAGCAATCAGCCCCAGCATTTT. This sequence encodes CAASPERSNQPQHF.

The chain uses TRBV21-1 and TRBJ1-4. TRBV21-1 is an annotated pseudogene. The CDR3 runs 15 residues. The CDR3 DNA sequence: TGTGCCAGCAGCAAATTCGGGACCCGGGATGAAAAACTGTTTTTT. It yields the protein CASSKFGTRDEKLFF.

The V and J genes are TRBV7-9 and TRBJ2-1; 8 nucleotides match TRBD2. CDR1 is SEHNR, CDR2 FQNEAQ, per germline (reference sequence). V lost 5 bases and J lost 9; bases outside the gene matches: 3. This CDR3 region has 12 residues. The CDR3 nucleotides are TGTGCCAGCAGCCGAAGCGGGGGTGAGCAGTTCTTC. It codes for CASSRSGGEQFF.

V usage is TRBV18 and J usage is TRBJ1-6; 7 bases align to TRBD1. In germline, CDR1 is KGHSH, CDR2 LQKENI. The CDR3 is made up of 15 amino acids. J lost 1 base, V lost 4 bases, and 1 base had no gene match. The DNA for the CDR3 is TGTGCCAGCTCACAACAGGGGTCCTATAATTCACCCCTCCACTTT. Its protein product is CASSQQGSYNSPLHF.

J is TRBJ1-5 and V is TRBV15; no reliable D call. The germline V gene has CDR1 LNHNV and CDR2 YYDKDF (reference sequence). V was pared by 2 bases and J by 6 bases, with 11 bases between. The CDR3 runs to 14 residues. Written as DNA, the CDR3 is TGTGCCACCAGCAGAAAAGGGTCAGCTCAGCCCCAGCATTTT. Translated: CATSRKGSAQPQHF.

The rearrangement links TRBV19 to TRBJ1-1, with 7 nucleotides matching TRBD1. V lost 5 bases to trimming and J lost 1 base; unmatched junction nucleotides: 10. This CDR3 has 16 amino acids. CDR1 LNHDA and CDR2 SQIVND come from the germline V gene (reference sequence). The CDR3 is CASSFSTGRGNTEAFF. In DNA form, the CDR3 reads TGTGCCAGTAGTTTTTCGACAGGGAGGGGGAACACTGAAGCTTTCTTT. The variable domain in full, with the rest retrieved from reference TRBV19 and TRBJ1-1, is DGGITQSPKYLFRKEGQNVTLSCEQNLNHDAMYWYRQDPGQGLRLIYYSQIVNDFQKGDIAEGYSVSREKKESFPLTVTSAQKNPTAFYLCASSFSTGRGNTEAFFGQGTRLTVV.

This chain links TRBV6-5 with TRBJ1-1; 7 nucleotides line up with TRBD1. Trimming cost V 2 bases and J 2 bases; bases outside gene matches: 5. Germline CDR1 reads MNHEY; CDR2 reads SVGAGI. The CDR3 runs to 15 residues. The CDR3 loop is CASSYRDRVNTEAFF. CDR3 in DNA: TGTGCCAGCAGTTACCGAGACAGGGTTAACACTGAAGCTTTCTTT.

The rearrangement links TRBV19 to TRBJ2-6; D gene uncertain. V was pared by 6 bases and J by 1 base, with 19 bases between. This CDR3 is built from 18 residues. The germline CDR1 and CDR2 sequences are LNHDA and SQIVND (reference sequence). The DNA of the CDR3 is TGTGCCAGTAGCCGGGCCCTCCTCCAGGATTCTGGGGCCAACGTCCTGACTTTC. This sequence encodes CASSRALLQDSGANVLTF.

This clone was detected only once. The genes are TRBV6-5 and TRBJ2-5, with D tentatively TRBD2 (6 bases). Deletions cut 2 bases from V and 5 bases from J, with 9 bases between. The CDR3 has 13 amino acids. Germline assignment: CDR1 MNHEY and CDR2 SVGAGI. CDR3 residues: CASSYRRGETQYF. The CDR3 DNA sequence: TGTGCCAGCAGTTACCGACGGGGGGAGACCCAGTACTTC.

The CDR3: CASSQAGGPYEQYF. CDR3 bases: TGCGCCAGCAGCCAGGCGGGGGGGCCCTACGAGCAGTACTTC. J is TRBJ2-7 and V is TRBV4-3; 9 positions match TRBD2. V was pared by 3 bases and J by 2 bases, with 2 bases of the junction left unmatched. The CDR3 totals 14 residues. Germline CDR1 and CDR2: LGHNA and YSLEER.

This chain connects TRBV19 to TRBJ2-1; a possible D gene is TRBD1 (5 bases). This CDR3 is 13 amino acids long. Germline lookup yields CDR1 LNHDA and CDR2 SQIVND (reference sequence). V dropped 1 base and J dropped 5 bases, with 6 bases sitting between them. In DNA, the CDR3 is TGTGCCAGTAGTATAGGACAGAACAATGAGCAGTTCTTC. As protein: CASSIGQNNEQFF.

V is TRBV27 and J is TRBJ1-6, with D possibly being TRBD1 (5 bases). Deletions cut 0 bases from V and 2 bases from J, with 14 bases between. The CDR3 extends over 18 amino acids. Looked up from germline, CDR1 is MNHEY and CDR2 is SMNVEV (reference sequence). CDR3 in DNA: TGTGCCAGCAGTTTATCACGTCGCGGGGGAACCTATAATTCACCCCTCCACTTT. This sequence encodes CASSLSRRGGTYNSPLHF.

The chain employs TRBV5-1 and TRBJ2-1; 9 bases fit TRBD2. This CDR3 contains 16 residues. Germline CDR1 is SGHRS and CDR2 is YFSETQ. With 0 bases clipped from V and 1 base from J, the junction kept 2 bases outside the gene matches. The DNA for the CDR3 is TGCGCCAGCAGCTTGGTAGCGGGGGAGTCCTACAATGAGCAGTTCTTC. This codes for CASSLVAGESYNEQFF.